One and the same sample provided the 9 T cell receptor beta chains below, sequenced in a study of T cell responses to AZD1222 COVID-19 vaccine. The protocol was immunoSEQ multiplex PCR, while the TCRdb copy is restricted to in-frame clones and leaves out a portion. The repertoire includes some 100,000 clones, roughly 84% of them detected once, and about 15% sits in the top ten. This specimen was peripheral blood, taken on day 0 of AZD1222 vaccination. These receptors originate from an adult in good health.

The V and J genes are TRBV2 and TRBJ1-4, with 8 nucleotides matching TRBD1. The length of the CDR3 is 14 residues. V lost 6 bases to trimming and J lost 5 bases; unmatched junction nucleotides: 5. The V gene's germline CDR1 is SNHLY and CDR2 FYNNEI. In nucleotides, the CDR3 is TGTGCCAGCAGATCGGACAGGGTCAATGAAAAACTGTTTTTT. Its translation: CASRSDRVNEKLFF. Full variable domain (missing parts from reference TRBV2 and TRBJ1-4): EPEVTQTPSHQVTQMGQEVILRCVPISNHLYFYWYRQILGQKVEFLVSFYNNEISEKSEIFDDQFSVERPDGSNFTLKIRSTKLEDSAMYFCASRSDRVNEKLFFGSGTQLSVL.

The chain is built from TRBV6-6 and TRBJ2-7; a possible D gene is TRBD1 (7 bases). V was pared by 5 bases and J by 4 bases, with 21 bases between. Germline CDR1 MNHNY, CDR2 SVGAGI (reference sequence). The CDR3 is 16 residues long. The CDR3 sequence is CASSPHSQGGFYEQYF. For the CDR3, the DNA is TGTGCCAGCAGTCCCCATTCGCAGGGGGGTTTTTACGAGCAGTACTTC.

The chain has TRBV7-6 and TRBJ1-5; possibly TRBD1 for D (6 bases). V dropped 1 base and J dropped 3 bases, with 10 bases sitting between them. Germline V gene sequence: CDR1 SGHVS, CDR2 FNYEAQ. The CDR3 loop spans 15 amino acids. CDR3 region: CASSLGGGHNQPQHF. CDR3 nucleotide sequence: TGTGCCAGCAGCTTAGGAGGGGGGCACAATCAGCCCCAGCATTTT.

The rearrangement uses TRBV16 and TRBJ1-2; 8 bases agree with TRBD1. Germline assignment: CDR1 KGHSY and CDR2 FQNENV. The junction had 15 bases not matched to a gene; V was cut back by 4 bases and J by 8 bases. The CDR3 loop spans 16 amino acids. CDR3 sequence: CASSPLPASGGWGYTF. The CDR3, as DNA: TGTGCCAGCAGCCCACTGCCCGCGTCAGGGGGCTGGGGCTACACCTTC. Full variable domain (rest looked up from reference TRBV16 and TRBJ1-2): GEEVAQTPKHLVRGEGQKAKLYCAPIKGHSYVFWYQQVLKNEFKFLISFQNENVFDETGMPKERFSAKCLPNSPCSLEIQATKLEDSAVYFCASSPLPASGGWGYTFGSGTRLTVV.

The gene calls are TRBV4-2 and TRBJ1-2, with D perhaps TRBD1 (5 bases). This CDR3 spans 15 amino acids. Trimming pared 0 bases from V and 5 bases from J, leaving 13 bases between. Per the germline V gene, CDR1 is LGHNA and CDR2 is YNFKEQ. The CDR3 sequence is CASSQEVQGGYGYTF. The DNA for the CDR3 is TGTGCCAGCAGCCAAGAGGTTCAGGGTGGTTATGGCTACACCTTC.

The chain is built from TRBV4-1 and TRBJ2-1; 15 nucleotides agree with TRBD2. The CDR3 has 15 amino acids. The germline gives CDR1 MGHRA, CDR2 YSYEKL. After removal of 3 bases from V and 10 bases from J, the junction contained 4 bases not matched to a gene. The CDR3 DNA reads as TGCGCCAGCAGCCACCCGGGACTAGCGGGAGGAGAGCAGTTCTTC. This gives the protein CASSHPGLAGGEQFF.

This clone was found a few times. J is TRBJ1-2 and V is TRBV9; D remains unclear. This CDR3 has 11 amino acids. V was shortened by 3 bases and J by 5 bases, with 5 bases between the two germline ends. CDR1 is SGDLS and CDR2 is YYNGEE in the germline V gene. The CDR3: CASSGPYGYTF. CDR3 in DNA: TGTGCCAGCAGCGGACCGTATGGCTACACCTTC.

For the CDR3, the DNA is TGTGCCAGCAGCTTGGGCAGGGTGATGAGCACTGAAGCTTTCTTT. This codes for CASSLGRVMSTEAFF. The gene calls are TRBV13 and TRBJ1-1; maybe TRBD1 (5 bases). CDR1 PRHDT and CDR2 FYEKMQ come from the germline V gene (reference sequence). V was clipped by 3 bases and J by 4 bases, with 15 bases between them. CDR3 size: 15 residues.

A word on this clone: The same CDR3 arises from other DNA sequences in this sample as well. This chain links TRBV7-8 with TRBJ1-1; D gene uncertain. Trimming left V 1 base short and J 1 base short, with 4 bases between. Per the germline V gene, CDR1 is SGHVS and CDR2 is FQNEAQ. The CDR3 runs to 13 residues. The CDR3 loop is CASSLGRNTEAFF. Here the CDR3 DNA reads TGTGCCAGCAGCTTAGGGCGGAACACTGAAGCTTTCTTT.